Presented here are 7 T cell receptor beta chains from one specimen sequenced in a study of T cell changes during pregnancy in multiple sclerosis (dated by TCRdb to about 2019). The library was made by the immunoSEQ multiplex PCR assay. TCRdb holds this immuneACCESS table with in-frame rearrangements only. Some clones are missing; in checked studies, unresolved V genes explain under half, and the rest has no known cause. This sample is represented by some 76,000 clones; about nine tenths of them were singletons. Of the sample, about 0.31% falls within the top ten clones. Sequencing used CD4+ T cells from peripheral blood mononuclear cells, obtained after pregnancy. Receptors originate from a female donor with multiple sclerosis, enrolled in a pregnancy study.

The rearrangement uses TRBV27 and TRBJ1-6, with 9 nucleotides matching TRBD1. The V gene's germline CDR1 is MNHEY and CDR2 SMNVEV (reference sequence). The CDR3 is made up of 16 amino acids. V lost 5 bases, J lost 0 bases, and 2 bases stayed unmatched. CDR3 protein: CASSRTGDSYNSPLHF. The CDR3 DNA reads TGTGCCAGCAGTAGGACAGGGGACTCCTATAATTCACCCCTCCACTTT.

The V and J genes are TRBV6-6 and TRBJ1-5; unclear D gene. Germline values: CDR1 MNHNY, CDR2 SVGAGI (reference sequence). CDR3 length: 16 amino acids. V was shortened by 5 bases and J by 2 bases, with 16 bases between the two germline ends. CDR3 protein: CASSTREGAGNQPQHF. DNA for the CDR3: TGTGCCAGCAGTACCCGGGAGGGCGCGGGCAATCAGCCCCAGCATTTT.

This chain joins TRBV2 and TRBJ1-2; TRBD1 matches 8 bases. The CDR3 consists of 16 residues. Germline loops: CDR1 SNHLY, CDR2 FYNNEI. V shed 6 bases, J shed 2 bases, and the junction held 11 bases outside the gene matches. The CDR3 nucleotides read TGTGCCAGCAGGCCCGGACAGGGTAATTCCAACTATGGCTACACCTTC. Translation: CASRPGQGNSNYGYTF.

DNA of the CDR3: TGTGCCAGCAGCTTAGGACAGGGGAACACTGAAGCTTTCTTT. This encodes CASSLGQGNTEAFF. The chain joins TRBV7-3 to TRBJ1-1; 8 bases match TRBD1. V was clipped by 2 bases and J by 1 base; unmatched bases: 0. The germline V gene has CDR1 SGHTA and CDR2 FQGTGA. The CDR3 length is 14 residues.

The chain carries TRBV9 and TRBJ1-2; 9 nucleotides match TRBD1. The germline V gene encodes CDR1 SGDLS and CDR2 YYNGEE. Losses at the gene ends were 4 bases for V and 4 bases for J; bases not matched to a gene: 8. This CDR3 has 15 residues. In nucleotides, the CDR3 is TGTGCCAGCAGCCCCGGGGACAGGGTCGCCTATGGCTACACCTTC. This codes for CASSPGDRVAYGYTF.

The V call is TRBV4-1, the J call TRBJ2-7; 9 bases fit TRBD1. The CDR3 runs 15 residues. Germline trimming cut 1 base from V and 6 bases from J; bases unmatched to any gene: 7. Germline V CDR1 and CDR2: MGHRA, YSYEKL. The CDR3 loop reads CASSQVWTGAFEQYF. The CDR3 coding sequence is TGCGCCAGCAGCCAAGTCTGGACAGGGGCTTTCGAGCAGTACTTC.

This clone was picked up one time. This chain joins TRBV29-1 and TRBJ1-2; D is perhaps TRBD1 (5 bases). In germline, CDR1 is SQVTM, CDR2 ANQGSEA. The ends were cut back, 3 bases at V and 6 bases at J, with 8 bases in the middle. This CDR3 contains 11 residues. The CDR3 bases are TGCAGCGTTGAGGAGGGGAATGGCTACACCTTC. Its protein product is CSVEEGNGYTF.